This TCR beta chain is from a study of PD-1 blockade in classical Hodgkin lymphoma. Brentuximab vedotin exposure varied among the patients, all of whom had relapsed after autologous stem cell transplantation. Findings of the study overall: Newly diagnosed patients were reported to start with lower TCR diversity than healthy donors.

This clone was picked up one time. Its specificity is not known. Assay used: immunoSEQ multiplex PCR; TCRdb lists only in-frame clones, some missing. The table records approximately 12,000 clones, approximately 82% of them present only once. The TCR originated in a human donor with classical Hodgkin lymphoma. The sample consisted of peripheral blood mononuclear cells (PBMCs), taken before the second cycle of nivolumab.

CDR3 in amino acids: CASSEGRDSYGYTF. Written as DNA, the CDR3 is TGTGCCAGCAGTGAGGGTAGGGATTCCTATGGCTACACCTTC. The chain is built from TRBV2 and TRBJ1-2; the D is unclear. The CDR3 is 14 amino acids. Between the trimmed V and J ends, which lost 3 bases and 4 bases, there was a span of 12 bases. Looked up from germline, CDR1 is SNHLY and CDR2 is FYNNEI. Using reference TRBV2 and TRBJ1-2 for the parts outside the CDR3, the full variable domain is EPEVTQTPSHQVTQMGQEVILRCVPISNHLYFYWYRQILGQKVEFLVSFYNNEISEKSEIFDDQFSVERPDGSNFTLKIRSTKLEDSAMYFCASSEGRDSYGYTFGSGTRLTVV.